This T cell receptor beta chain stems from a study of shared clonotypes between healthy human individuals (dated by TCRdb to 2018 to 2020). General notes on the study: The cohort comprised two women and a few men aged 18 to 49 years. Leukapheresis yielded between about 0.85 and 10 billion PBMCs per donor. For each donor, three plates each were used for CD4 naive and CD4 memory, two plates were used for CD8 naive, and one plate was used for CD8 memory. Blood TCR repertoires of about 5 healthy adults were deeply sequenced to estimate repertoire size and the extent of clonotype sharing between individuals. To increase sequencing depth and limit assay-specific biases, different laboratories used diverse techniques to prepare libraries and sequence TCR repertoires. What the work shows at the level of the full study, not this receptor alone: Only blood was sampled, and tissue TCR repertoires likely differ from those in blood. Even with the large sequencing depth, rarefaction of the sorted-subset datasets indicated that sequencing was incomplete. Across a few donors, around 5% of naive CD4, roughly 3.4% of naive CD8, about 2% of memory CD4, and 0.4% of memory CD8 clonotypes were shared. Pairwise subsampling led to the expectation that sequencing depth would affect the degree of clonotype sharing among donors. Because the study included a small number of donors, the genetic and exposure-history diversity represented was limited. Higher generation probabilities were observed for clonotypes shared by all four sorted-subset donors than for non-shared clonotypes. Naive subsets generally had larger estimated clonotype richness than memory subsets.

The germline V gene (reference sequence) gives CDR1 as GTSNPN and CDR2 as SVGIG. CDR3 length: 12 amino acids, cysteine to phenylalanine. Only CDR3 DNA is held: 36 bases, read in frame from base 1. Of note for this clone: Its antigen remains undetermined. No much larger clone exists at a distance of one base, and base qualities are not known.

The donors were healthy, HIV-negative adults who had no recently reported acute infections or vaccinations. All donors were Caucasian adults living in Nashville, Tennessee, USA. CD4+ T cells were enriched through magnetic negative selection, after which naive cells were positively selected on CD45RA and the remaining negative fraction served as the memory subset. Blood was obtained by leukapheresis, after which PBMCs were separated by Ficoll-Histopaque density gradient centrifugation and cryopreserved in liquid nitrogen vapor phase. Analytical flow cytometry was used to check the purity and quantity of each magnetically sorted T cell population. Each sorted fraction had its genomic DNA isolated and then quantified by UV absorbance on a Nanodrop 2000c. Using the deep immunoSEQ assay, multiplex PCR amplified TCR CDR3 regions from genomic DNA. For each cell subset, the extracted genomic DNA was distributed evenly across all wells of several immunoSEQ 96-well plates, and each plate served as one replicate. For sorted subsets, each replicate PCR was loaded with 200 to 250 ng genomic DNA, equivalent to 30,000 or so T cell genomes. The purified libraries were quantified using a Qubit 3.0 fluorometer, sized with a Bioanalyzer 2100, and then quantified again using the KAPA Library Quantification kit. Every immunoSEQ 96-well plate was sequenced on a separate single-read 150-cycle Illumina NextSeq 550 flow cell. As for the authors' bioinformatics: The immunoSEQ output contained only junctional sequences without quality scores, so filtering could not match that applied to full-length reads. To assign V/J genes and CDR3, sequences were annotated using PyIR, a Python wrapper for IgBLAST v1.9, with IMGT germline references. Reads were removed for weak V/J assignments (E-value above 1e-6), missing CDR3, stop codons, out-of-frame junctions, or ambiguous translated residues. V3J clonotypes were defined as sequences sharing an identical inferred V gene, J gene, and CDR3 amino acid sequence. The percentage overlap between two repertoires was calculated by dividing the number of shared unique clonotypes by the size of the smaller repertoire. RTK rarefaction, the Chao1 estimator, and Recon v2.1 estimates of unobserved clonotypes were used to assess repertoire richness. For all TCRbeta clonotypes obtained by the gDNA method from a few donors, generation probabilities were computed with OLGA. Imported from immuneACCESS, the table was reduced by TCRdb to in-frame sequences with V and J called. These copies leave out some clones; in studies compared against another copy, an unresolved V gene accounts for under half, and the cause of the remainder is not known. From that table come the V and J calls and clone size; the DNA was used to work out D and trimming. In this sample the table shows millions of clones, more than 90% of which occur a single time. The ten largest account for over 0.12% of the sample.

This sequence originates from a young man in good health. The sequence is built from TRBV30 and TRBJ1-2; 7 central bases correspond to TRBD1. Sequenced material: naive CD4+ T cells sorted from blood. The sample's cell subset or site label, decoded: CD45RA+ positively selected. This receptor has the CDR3 CALLDRNYGYTF. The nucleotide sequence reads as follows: TGTGCACTCCTGGACAGGAACTATGGCTACACCTTC.